This record concerns one TCR beta chain sequence. Its antigen is still unknown. This sample stems from a study of cytomegalovirus exposure and HLA in healthy donors. Study-level findings and limits: Exclusion as indistinguishable affected some V segments, including TRBV6-2 and TRBV6-3. Among TCR beta chains of equal frequency, HLA-associated ones were more clonally expanded in a later analysis.

It was with 60 Vbeta and 13 Jbeta primers that the PCR ran. TCRdb keeps only in-frame clones here, not all; method: immunoSEQ multiplex PCR. Among about 110,000 clones listed, 73% were seen once. This CDR3 comprises 12 residues. Per germline, CDR1 SQVTM and CDR2 ANQGSEA. V lost 5 bases and J 2 bases, leaving 9 bases between the germline ends. The chain combines TRBV29-1 with TRBJ2-5; D is ambiguous. The source material was PBMCs. This TCR derives from a man aged 25 to 40 in good health and CMV-seronegative. The CDR3 region is CSVRIAQETQYF. In DNA form, the CDR3 reads TGCAGCGTTCGGATAGCTCAAGAGACCCAGTACTTC.